Included here is one T cell receptor beta chain sequence, with context. The antigen is undetermined. This entry comes from a study of T cell responses to AZD1222 COVID-19 vaccine. Study observations and caveats: Donors skewed white British and female; clonal diversity was possibly underestimated.

The germline V gene has CDR1 MNHNS and CDR2 SASEGT. This CDR3 is 15 amino acids long. V was clipped by 1 base and J by 7 bases, with 17 bases between them. Clones were read by immunoSEQ multiplex PCR, and TCRdb kept only the in-frame ones, dropping some. Here the sample spans about 130,000 clones, roughly nine tenths being singletons. This specimen consisted of peripheral blood, obtained 28 days after the second AZD1222 dose. The sequence came from an adult who received the AZD1222 COVID-19 vaccine. The chain is built from TRBV6-1 and TRBJ2-7; D gene unclear. The CDR3 sequence is CASSEVWSTPTEQYF. CDR3 coding DNA: TGTGCCAGCAGTGAAGTTTGGTCGACCCCCACGGAGCAGTACTTC.